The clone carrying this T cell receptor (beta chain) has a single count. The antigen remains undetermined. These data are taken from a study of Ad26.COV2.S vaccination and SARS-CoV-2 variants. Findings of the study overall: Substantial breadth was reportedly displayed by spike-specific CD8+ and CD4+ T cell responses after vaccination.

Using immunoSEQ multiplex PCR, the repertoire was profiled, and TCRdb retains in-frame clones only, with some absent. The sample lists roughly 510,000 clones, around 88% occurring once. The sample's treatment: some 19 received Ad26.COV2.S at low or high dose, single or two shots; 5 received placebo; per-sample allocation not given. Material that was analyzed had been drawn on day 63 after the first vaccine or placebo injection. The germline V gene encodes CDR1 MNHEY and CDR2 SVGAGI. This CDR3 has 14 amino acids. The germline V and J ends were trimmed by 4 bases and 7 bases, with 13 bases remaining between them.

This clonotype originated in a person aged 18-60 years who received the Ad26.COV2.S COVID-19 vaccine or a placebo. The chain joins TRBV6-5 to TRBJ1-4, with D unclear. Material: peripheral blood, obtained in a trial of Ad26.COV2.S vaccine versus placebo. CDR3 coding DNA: TGTGCCAGCAGTTCCCTTGGGCCTAGTGAAAAACTGTTTTTT. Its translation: CASSSLGPSEKLFF.